This TCR beta chain was recovered during a study of blood T cell repertoires in COVID-19. Overall study context: Some COVID-19 samples were acute and others convalescent; all came from the United States, Italy and Spain. PBMCs, B-cell-depleted T cells, or T cells provided the cDNA or gDNA that made up the material.

Original handling: Amplification of reference gene primers was used by the study to estimate nucleated cell counts. Produced via immunoSEQ multiplex PCR; TCRdb's table is partial and in-frame only. That table furnishes V, J and clone size, whereas the DNA furnished D and trimming. The table shows roughly 200,000 clones, with around 88% occurring only once. This CDR3 has 19 amino acids. Per germline, CDR1 SGHVS and CDR2 FNYEAQ. With V trimmed by 5 bases and J by 6 bases, 20 bases remained unmatched. What was sequenced was peripheral blood. The receptor was derived from a man between 40 and 49 years old with active or convalescent COVID-19. The J gene is TRBJ2-3, the V gene TRBV7-6, with 10 nucleotides matching TRBD2. In DNA, the CDR3 is TGTGCCAGCAGCCAGCCAACACAGGAAGCGGGGGGGATCATGGATACGCAGTATTTT. This gives the protein CASSQPTQEAGGIMDTQYF.